These T cell receptor beta chains were read from a single sample in a study of OX40 agonist ivuxolimab in advanced cancers. TCRdb's table, derived via immunoSEQ multiplex PCR, lists solely in-frame clones and lacks some. Among roughly 29,000 clones listed, approximately 86% were seen once. Source: CD4+ or CD8+ T cells sorted from blood, taken in a trial of the OX40 agonist ivuxolimab. The receptors were gathered from an adult with an advanced solid tumor such as melanoma, head and neck, liver or kidney cancer. The conserved cysteine and the conserved F or W are not part of the CDR3 here. Fields, in order: V gene, J gene, CDR3 protein.

V: TRBV14; J: TRBJ2-7; CDR3: ASSPSGVLYEQY
V: TRBV7-9; J: TRBJ2-3; CDR3: ASSHGGTDTQY
V: TRBV18; J: TRBJ2-5; CDR3: ASSYKTGLGETQY
V: TRBV19; J: TRBJ1-5; CDR3: ASSFGPEGQPQH
V: TRBV5-1; J: .; CDR3: ASSWRDRKTPRHEQY
V: TRBV28; J: TRBJ1-2; CDR3: ASSLGQPYGYT
V: TRBV6-6; J: TRBJ2-1; CDR3: ASSYGQGASNEQF
V: TRBV7-2; J: TRBJ2-1; CDR3: ASSLGGGAVEQF
V: TRBV11-3; J: TRBJ2-7; CDR3: ASSPPTDGVYEQY
V: TRBV11-2; J: TRBJ1-1; CDR3: ASSRTGVAEAF
V: TRBV19; J: TRBJ1-5; CDR3: ASNVGSGINQPQH
V: TRBV6-6; J: TRBJ1-1; CDR3: ASLYRAEAF
V: TRBV28; J: TRBJ1-2; CDR3: ASSLTGSLGYT
V: TRBV7-2; J: TRBJ2-3; CDR3: ASSLTSGSADTQY
V: TRBV4-1; J: TRBJ2-2; CDR3: ASSRQGFGELF
V: TRBV28; J: TRBJ1-1; CDR3: ASIRAGQTAF
V: TRBV5-6; J: TRBJ2-1; CDR3: ASSLGTSGSSSYNEQF
V: TRBV9; J: TRBJ2-1; CDR3: ASSPSGASYNEQF